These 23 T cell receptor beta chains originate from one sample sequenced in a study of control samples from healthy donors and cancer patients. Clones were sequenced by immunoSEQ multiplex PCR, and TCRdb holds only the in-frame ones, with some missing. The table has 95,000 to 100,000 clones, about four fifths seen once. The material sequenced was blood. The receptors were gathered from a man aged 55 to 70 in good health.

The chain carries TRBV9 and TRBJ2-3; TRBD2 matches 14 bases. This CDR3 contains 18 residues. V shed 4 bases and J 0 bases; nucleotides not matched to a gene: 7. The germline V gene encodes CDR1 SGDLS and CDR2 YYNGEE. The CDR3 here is CASSPGTSGGTSTDTQYF. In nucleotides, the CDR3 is TGTGCCAGCAGCCCCGGGACTAGCGGGGGTACTAGCACAGATACGCAGTATTTT.

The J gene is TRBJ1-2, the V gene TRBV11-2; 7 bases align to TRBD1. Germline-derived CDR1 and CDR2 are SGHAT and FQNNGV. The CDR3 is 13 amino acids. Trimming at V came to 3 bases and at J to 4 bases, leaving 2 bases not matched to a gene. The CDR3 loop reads CASSLGTVYGYTF. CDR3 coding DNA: TGTGCCAGCAGCTTGGGGACAGTCTATGGCTACACCTTC.

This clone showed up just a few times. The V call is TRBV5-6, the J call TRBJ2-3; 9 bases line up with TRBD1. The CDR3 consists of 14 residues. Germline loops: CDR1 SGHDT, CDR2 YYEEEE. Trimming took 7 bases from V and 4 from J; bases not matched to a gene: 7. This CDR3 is CASGRDRESDTQYF. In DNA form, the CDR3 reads TGTGCCAGCGGACGGGACAGGGAGTCAGATACGCAGTATTTT.

In DNA, the CDR3 is TGTGCCAGCAGCTTAGTCATTAGAGATACGCAGTATTTT. Residues: CASSLVIRDTQYF. The chain recombines TRBV7-2 with TRBJ2-3, with D unresolved. The V gene's germline CDR1 is SGHTA and CDR2 FQGNSA. CDR3 length equals 13 residues. Trimming took 1 base from V and 5 from J, leaving 7 bases between them. Full variable domain (remainder filled in from reference TRBV7-2 and TRBJ2-3): GAGVSQSPSNKVTEKGKDVELRCDPISGHTALYWYRQSLGQGLEFLIYFQGNSAPDKSGLPSDRFSAERTGGSVSTLTIQRTQQEDSAVYLCASSLVIRDTQYFGPGTRLTVL.

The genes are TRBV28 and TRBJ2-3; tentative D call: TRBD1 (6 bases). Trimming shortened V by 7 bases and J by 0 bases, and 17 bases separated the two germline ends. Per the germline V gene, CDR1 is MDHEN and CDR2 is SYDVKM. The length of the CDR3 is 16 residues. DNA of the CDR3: TGTGCCAGCACTACACAGGGCCCTATTAGCACAGATACGCAGTATTTT. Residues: CASTTQGPISTDTQYF.

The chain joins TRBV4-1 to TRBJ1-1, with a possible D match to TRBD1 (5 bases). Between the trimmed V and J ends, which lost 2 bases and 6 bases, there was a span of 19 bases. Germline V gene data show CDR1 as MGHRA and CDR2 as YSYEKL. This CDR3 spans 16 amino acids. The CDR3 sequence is CASSQPPGQGNPEAFF. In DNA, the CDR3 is TGCGCCAGCAGCCAACCCCCAGGGCAGGGCAACCCTGAAGCTTTCTTT.

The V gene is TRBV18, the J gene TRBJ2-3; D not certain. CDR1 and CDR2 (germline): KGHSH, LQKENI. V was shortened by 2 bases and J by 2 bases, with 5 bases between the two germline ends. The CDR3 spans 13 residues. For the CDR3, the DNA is TGTGCCAGCTCACCAACAACCACAGATACGCAGTATTTT. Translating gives CASSPTTTDTQYF.

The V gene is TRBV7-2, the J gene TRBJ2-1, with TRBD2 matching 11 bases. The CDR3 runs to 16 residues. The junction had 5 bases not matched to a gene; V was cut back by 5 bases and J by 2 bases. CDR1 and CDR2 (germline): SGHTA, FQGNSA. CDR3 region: CASSGGTSGTYNEQFF. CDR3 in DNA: TGTGCCAGCAGCGGTGGGACTAGCGGAACCTACAATGAGCAGTTCTTC.

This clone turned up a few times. The CDR3 is CASSPDSSYEQYF. CDR3 coding DNA: TGTGCCAGCAGCCCCGATAGCTCCTACGAGCAGTACTTC. This chain joins TRBV7-2 and TRBJ2-7; no reliable D call. Trimming cost V 5 bases and J 0 bases, with 8 bases left between them. Per germline, CDR1 SGHTA and CDR2 FQGNSA. There are 13 residues in the CDR3. Complete variable domain (other parts from reference TRBV7-2 and TRBJ2-7): GAGVSQSPSNKVTEKGKDVELRCDPISGHTALYWYRQSLGQGLEFLIYFQGNSAPDKSGLPSDRFSAERTGGSVSTLTIQRTQQEDSAVYLCASSPDSSYEQYFGPGTRLTVT.

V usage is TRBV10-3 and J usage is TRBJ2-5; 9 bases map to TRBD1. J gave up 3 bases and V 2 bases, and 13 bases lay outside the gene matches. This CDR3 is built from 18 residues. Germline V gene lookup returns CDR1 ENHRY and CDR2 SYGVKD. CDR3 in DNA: TGTGCCATCAGTGAGGGGCACCTACCGGGACAGGGTAAAGAGACCCAGTACTTC. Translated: CAISEGHLPGQGKETQYF.

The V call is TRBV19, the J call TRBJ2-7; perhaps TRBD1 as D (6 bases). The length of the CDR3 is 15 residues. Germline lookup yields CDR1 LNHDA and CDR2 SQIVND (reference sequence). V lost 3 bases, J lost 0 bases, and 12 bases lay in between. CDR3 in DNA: TGTGCCAGTAGTATTCTACAGGGTGGCTCCTACGAGCAGTACTTC. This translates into CASSILQGGSYEQYF.

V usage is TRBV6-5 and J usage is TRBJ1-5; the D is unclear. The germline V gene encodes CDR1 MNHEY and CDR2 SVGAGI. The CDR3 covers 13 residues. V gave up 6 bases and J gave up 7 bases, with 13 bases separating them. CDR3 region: CASRRKTGQPQHF. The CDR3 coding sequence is TGTGCCAGCAGGAGGAAGACTGGGCAGCCCCAGCATTTT.

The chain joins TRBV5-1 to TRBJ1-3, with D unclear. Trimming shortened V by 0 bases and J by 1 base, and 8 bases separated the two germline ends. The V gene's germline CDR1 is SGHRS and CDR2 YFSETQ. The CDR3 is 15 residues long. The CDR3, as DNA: TGCGCCAGCAGCTTGGCCGTGGGTTCTGGAAACACCATATATTTT. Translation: CASSLAVGSGNTIYF. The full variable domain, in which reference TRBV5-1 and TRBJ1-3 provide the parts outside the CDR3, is KAGVTQTPRYLIKTRGQQVTLSCSPISGHRSVSWYQQTPGQGLQFLFEYFSETQRNKGNFPGRFSGRQFSNSRSEMNVSTLELGDSALYLCASSLAVGSGNTIYFGEGSWLTVV.

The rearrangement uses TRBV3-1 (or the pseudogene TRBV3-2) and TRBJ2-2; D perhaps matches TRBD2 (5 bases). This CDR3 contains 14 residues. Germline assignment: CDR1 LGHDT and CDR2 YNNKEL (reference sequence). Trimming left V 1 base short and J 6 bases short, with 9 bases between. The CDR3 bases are TGTGCCAGCAGCCAAGTTAGAGGGCCCGGGGAGCTGTTTTTT. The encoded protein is CASSQVRGPGELFF.

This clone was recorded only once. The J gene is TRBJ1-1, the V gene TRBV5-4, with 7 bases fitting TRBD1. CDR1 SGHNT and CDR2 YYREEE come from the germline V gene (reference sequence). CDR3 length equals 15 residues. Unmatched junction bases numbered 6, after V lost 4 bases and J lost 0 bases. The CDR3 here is CASSRRQGVNTEAFF. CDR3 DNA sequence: TGTGCCAGCAGCCGGAGACAGGGCGTGAACACTGAAGCTTTCTTT.

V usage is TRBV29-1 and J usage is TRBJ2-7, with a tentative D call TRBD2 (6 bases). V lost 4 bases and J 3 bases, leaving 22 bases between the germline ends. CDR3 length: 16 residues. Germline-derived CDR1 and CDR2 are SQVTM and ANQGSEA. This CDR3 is CSVAGVDGKEVYEQYF. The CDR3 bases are TGCAGCGTTGCGGGGGTGGACGGTAAAGAGGTCTACGAGCAGTACTTC.

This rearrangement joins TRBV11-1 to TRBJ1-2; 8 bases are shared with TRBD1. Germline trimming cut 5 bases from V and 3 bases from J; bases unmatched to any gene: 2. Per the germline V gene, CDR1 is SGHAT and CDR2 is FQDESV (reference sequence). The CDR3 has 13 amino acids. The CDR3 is CASSPGQDYGYTF. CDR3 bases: TGTGCCAGCAGCCCGGGACAGGACTATGGCTACACCTTC. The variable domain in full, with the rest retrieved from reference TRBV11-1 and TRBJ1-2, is EAEVAQSPRYKITEKSQAVAFWCDPISGHATLYWYRQILGQGPELLVQFQDESVVDDSQLPKDRFSAERLKGVDSTLKIQPAELGDSAMYLCASSPGQDYGYTFGSGTRLTVV.

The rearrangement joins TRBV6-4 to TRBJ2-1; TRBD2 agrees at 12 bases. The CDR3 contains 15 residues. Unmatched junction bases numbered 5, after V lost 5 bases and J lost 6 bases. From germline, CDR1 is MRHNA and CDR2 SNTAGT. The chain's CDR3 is CASSTLAGGVNEQFF. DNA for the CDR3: TGTGCCAGCAGTACCCTAGCGGGAGGGGTCAATGAGCAGTTCTTC.

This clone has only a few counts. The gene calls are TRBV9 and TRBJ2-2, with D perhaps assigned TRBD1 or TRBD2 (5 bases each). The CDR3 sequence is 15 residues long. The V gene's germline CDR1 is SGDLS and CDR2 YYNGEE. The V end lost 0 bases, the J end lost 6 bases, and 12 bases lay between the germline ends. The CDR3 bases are TGTGCCAGCAGCGTAGCCAGGGCGGGCGCCGGGGAGCTGTTTTTT. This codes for CASSVARAGAGELFF.

In DNA form, the CDR3 reads TGTGCCAGTAGTCCCACGTCGGCGGACTATGGCTACACCTTC. Translating gives CASSPTSADYGYTF. J is TRBJ1-2 and V is TRBV11-2; D gene unclear. Trimming stripped 9 bases from V and 3 bases from J, with 17 bases between. The length of the CDR3 is 14 residues. From germline, CDR1 is SGHAT and CDR2 FQNNGV. The full variable domain, completed using reference TRBV11-2 and TRBJ1-2, is EAGVAQSPRYKIIEKRQSVAFWCNPISGHATLYWYQQILGQGPKLLIQFQNNGVVDDSQLPKDRFSAERLKGVDSTLKIQPAKLEDSAVYLCASSPTSADYGYTFGSGTRLTVV.

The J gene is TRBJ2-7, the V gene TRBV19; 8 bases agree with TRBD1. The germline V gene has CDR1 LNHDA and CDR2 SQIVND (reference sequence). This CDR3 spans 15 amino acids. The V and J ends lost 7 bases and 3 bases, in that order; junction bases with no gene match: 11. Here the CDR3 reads CASKGSRQGIYEQYF. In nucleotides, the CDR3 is TGTGCCAGTAAAGGGTCGAGACAGGGGATCTACGAGCAGTACTTC.

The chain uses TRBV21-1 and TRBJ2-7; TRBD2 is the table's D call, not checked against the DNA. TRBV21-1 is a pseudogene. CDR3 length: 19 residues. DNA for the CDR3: TGTGCCAGCAGCAAAGCGCTTTCGATCCTGCACGGAGATTCCTACGAGCAGTACTTC. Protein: CASSKALSILHGDSYEQYF.

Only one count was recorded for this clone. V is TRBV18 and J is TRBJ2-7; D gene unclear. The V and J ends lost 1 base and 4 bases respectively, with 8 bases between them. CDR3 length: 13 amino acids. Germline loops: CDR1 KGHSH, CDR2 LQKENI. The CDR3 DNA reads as TGTGCCAGCTCACCACTTGGGATGTACGAGCAGTACTTC. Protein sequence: CASSPLGMYEQYF.